The 13 T cell receptor beta chains in this list originate from one sample, sequenced in a study of shared clonotypes between healthy human individuals. Measured with immunoSEQ multiplex PCR; TCRdb has only the in-frame clones, and not every one. The sample lists 2 million to 2.5 million clones, 90% to 97% occurring once. The sequencing sample was made of naive CD4+ T cells sorted from blood. Subset indicated: CD45RA+ positively selected. These receptors were taken from a man aged 18 to 30 in good health.

The V gene is TRBV5-1, the J gene TRBJ2-7; TRBD1 matches 7 bases. J was trimmed by 3 bases and V by 3 bases; bases with no gene match: 6. Germline CDR1 SGHRS, CDR2 YFSETQ. The CDR3 runs 14 residues. The CDR3 bases are TGCGCCAGCAGCTCCCAGACAGGGAACTACGAGCAGTACTTC. This codes for CASSSQTGNYEQYF. Based on the CDR3 plus reference TRBV5-1 and TRBJ2-7, the full variable domain is KAGVTQTPRYLIKTRGQQVTLSCSPISGHRSVSWYQQTPGQGLQFLFEYFSETQRNKGNFPGRFSGRQFSNSRSEMNVSTLELGDSALYLCASSSQTGNYEQYFGPGTRLTVT.

The chain links TRBV5-1 to TRBJ2-7; 9 positions match TRBD2. The length of the CDR3 is 15 residues. Unmatched junction bases numbered 10, after V lost 4 bases and J lost 5 bases. Germline V CDR1 and CDR2: SGHRS, YFSETQ. The CDR3 protein is CASSPRREGGNEQYF. CDR3 DNA sequence: TGCGCCAGCAGCCCTCGGCGGGAGGGCGGCAACGAGCAGTACTTC.

The rearrangement uses TRBV6-5 and TRBJ1-4, with a possible D match to TRBD1 (5 bases). Germline lookup yields CDR1 MNHEY and CDR2 SVGAGI. The V and J ends lost 6 bases and 8 bases respectively, with 16 bases between them. The CDR3 totals 14 residues. The CDR3 is CASSRERGREKLFF. In DNA form, the CDR3 reads TGTGCCAGCAGCCGAGAGCGGGGCCGGGAAAAACTGTTTTTT.

The rearrangement uses TRBV6-1 and TRBJ2-2; TRBD2 is a possible D gene (6 bases). Germline-derived CDR1 and CDR2 are MNHNS and SASEGT. Trimming shortened V by 6 bases and J by 6 bases, and 8 bases separated the two germline ends. The CDR3 consists of 12 residues. This CDR3 is CASRVAAGELFF. CDR3 in DNA: TGTGCCAGCAGAGTAGCGGCCGGGGAGCTGTTTTTT.

V and J are TRBV10-3 and TRBJ1-3; D is unclear. From germline, CDR1 is ENHRY and CDR2 SYGVKD. Between the trimmed V and J ends, which lost 2 bases and 0 bases, there was a span of 8 bases. This CDR3 contains 15 residues. The CDR3 here is CAISEGHSSGNTIYF. CDR3 sequence (DNA): TGTGCCATCAGTGAGGGCCACAGCTCTGGAAACACCATATATTTT.

V is TRBV11-2 and J is TRBJ2-3; 8 positions match TRBD2. CDR3 size: 16 residues. Looked up from germline, CDR1 is SGHAT and CDR2 is FQNNGV. The ends lost 4 bases at V and 1 base at J; junction bases unmatched: 7. The CDR3 DNA sequence: TGTGCCAGCAGCTCTGGGACTAGTTTTCGCACAGATACGCAGTATTTT. Its protein is CASSSGTSFRTDTQYF.

The J gene is TRBJ1-2, the V gene TRBV5-4; D remains unclear. The germline CDR1 and CDR2 sequences are SGHNT and YYREEE (reference sequence). Trimming pared 3 bases from V and 3 bases from J, leaving 12 bases between. The CDR3 has 14 residues. The DNA for the CDR3 is TGTGCCAGCAGCTCGTTCGGCAGAGACTATGGCTACACCTTC. The encoded protein is CASSSFGRDYGYTF.

The chain carries TRBV28 and TRBJ1-2; maybe TRBD1 (6 bases). V lost 2 bases and J lost 4, with 14 bases in between. Germline V gene data show CDR1 as MDHEN and CDR2 as SYDVKM. CDR3 length: 15 residues. This CDR3 reads CASSLASGVGYGYTF. The CDR3 DNA is TGTGCCAGCAGTTTAGCATCAGGGGTAGGCTATGGCTACACCTTC.

Only one count was recorded for this clone. The V gene is TRBV7-2, the J gene TRBJ1-6; D not certain. The CDR3 covers 12 residues. CDR1 is SGHTA and CDR2 is FQGNSA in the germline V gene. With 9 bases removed from V and 5 bases from J, the gap between germline ends came to 8 bases. The CDR3 spells CARFGDNSPLHF. Written as DNA, the CDR3 is TGTGCCAGGTTCGGGGATAATTCACCCCTCCACTTT.

CDR3 DNA sequence: TGCGCCAGCACCCCCCAGCCCCGGCAGGGGGCGTTATATTCACCCCTCCACTTT. This sequence encodes CASTPQPRQGALYSPLHF. The genes are TRBV4-1 and TRBJ1-6; TRBD1 agrees at 8 bases. V was clipped by 7 bases and J by 8 bases; unmatched bases: 19. CDR3 length: 18 residues. Looked up from germline, CDR1 is MGHRA and CDR2 is YSYEKL.

V gene TRBV7-9 combines with J gene TRBJ1-2, with D uncertain. V was pared by 3 bases and J by 3 bases, with 11 bases between. This CDR3 comprises 14 residues. In germline, CDR1 is SEHNR, CDR2 FQNEAQ (reference sequence). CDR3 amino acids: CASSLDILYYGYTF. The CDR3 nucleotides are TGTGCCAGCAGCTTGGATATCCTATACTATGGCTACACCTTC.

The chain combines TRBV10-2 with TRBJ2-3; D is unclear. The CDR3 runs to 12 residues. V lost 6 bases and J lost 11, with 15 bases in between. CDR1 is WSHSY, CDR2 SAAADI, per germline. CDR3 bases: TGCGCCAGCAGCGTTTTGGTCCATGGGCAGTATTTT. This translates into CASSVLVHGQYF.

The CDR3 is CASSQDLGGRTDTQYF. CDR3 sequence (DNA): TGCGCCAGCAGCCAAGATCTTGGAGGTCGGACAGATACGCAGTATTTT. The chain employs TRBV4-1 and TRBJ2-3; D possibly corresponds to TRBD2 (5 bases). The V gene lost 0 bases and the J gene lost 3 bases, with 13 bases spanning the gap. Germline loops: CDR1 MGHRA, CDR2 YSYEKL. The CDR3 extends over 16 amino acids.